This T cell receptor (beta chain) was recovered during a study of blood T cell repertoires in COVID-19. Across the study: The United States, Italy and Spain were the sources of the acute and convalescent COVID-19 samples.

Sequenced by immunoSEQ multiplex PCR; TCRdb stores in-frame clones only, minus some. The top ten clones hold 3% to 3.5% of a sample with about 52,000 clones, 90% of them seen once. Per germline, CDR1 SGDLS and CDR2 YYNGEE. The germline V and J ends were trimmed by 3 bases and 0 bases, with 5 bases remaining between them. The CDR3 extends over 13 amino acids. V usage is TRBV9 and J usage is TRBJ2-3; D is ambiguous. What was sequenced was peripheral blood. This TCR was recovered from a human donor in a cohort sampled during active COVID-19. The CDR3 DNA reads TGTGCCAGCAGCGCTTCTAGCACAGATACGCAGTATTTT. This gives the protein CASSASSTDTQYF.